This passage covers 9 T cell receptor beta chains from one sample sequenced in a study of blood T cell repertoires in COVID-19. Profiling relied on immunoSEQ multiplex PCR, and the TCRdb table lists in-frame clones only, not all of them. The table includes about 64,000 clones, 81% detected once. Specimen: peripheral blood. The source is an elderly man with acute or convalescent COVID-19.

The rearrangement links TRBV6-6 to TRBJ1-2; 8 nucleotides match TRBD1. The CDR3 consists of 15 residues. Trimming at V came to 0 bases and at J to 6 bases, leaving 6 bases not matched to a gene. The germline gives CDR1 MNHNY, CDR2 SVGAGI (reference sequence). The CDR3 region has the DNA TGTGCCAGCAGTTACTCGAAGAACAGGGGGGATGGCTACACCTTC. This translates into CASSYSKNRGDGYTF.

The chain combines TRBV29-1 with TRBJ1-2; D not certain. CDR3 length: 13 residues. Trimming removed 5 bases at V and 6 bases at J, with 16 bases between. CDR1 is SQVTM and CDR2 is ANQGSEA in the germline V gene. The CDR3 loop is CSVRRGLGDGYTF. The CDR3 DNA sequence: TGCAGCGTTCGTCGGGGTTTGGGAGATGGCTACACCTTC.

The V and J genes are TRBV11-3 and TRBJ1-1; D ambiguous. CDR1 SGHNT and CDR2 YENEEA come from the germline V gene. The ends were cut back, 1 base at V and 5 bases at J, with 14 bases in the middle. There are 15 residues in the CDR3. The CDR3 protein is CASSLGSVGGTEAFF. CDR3 in DNA: TGTGCCAGCAGCTTAGGTAGTGTGGGAGGGACTGAAGCTTTCTTT.

The rearrangement links TRBV5-8 to TRBJ2-3, with 10 bases matching TRBD2. V gave up 0 bases and J gave up 4 bases; unmatched junction bases: 8. The CDR3 spans 17 residues. From germline, CDR1 is SGHTS and CDR2 YDEGEE. The CDR3, as DNA: TGTGCCAGCAGCTTGGCAGGGACTAGCGTCCCCTCAGATACGCAGTATTTT. Protein sequence: CASSLAGTSVPSDTQYF.

The V gene is TRBV9, the J gene TRBJ2-2; possibly TRBD2 for D (5 bases). Trimming removed 1 base at V and 1 base at J, with 11 bases between. This CDR3 has 16 residues. Germline-derived CDR1 and CDR2 are SGDLS and YYNGEE. CDR3 protein: CASSVLGRRNTGELFF. The CDR3 DNA sequence: TGTGCCAGCAGCGTATTGGGGAGAAGGAACACCGGGGAGCTGTTTTTT.

J is TRBJ1-2 and V is TRBV4-2; 10 bases line up with TRBD1. V gave up 4 bases and J gave up 6 bases; unmatched junction bases: 5. Germline V gives CDR1 LGHNA, CDR2 YNFKEQ. The CDR3 loop spans 14 amino acids. CDR3 protein: CASSRIGTGDGYTF. As DNA, the CDR3 is TGTGCCAGCAGCCGGATCGGGACAGGGGATGGCTACACCTTC.

The chain couples TRBV5-6 to TRBJ1-3, with D maybe TRBD1 (6 bases). The CDR3 runs to 14 residues. The germline CDR1 and CDR2 sequences are SGHDT and YYEEEE. Trimming took 5 bases from V and 2 from J, leaving 11 bases between them. The CDR3 here is CASRITGPGNTIYF. Written as DNA, the CDR3 is TGTGCCAGCAGAATTACAGGGCCTGGAAACACCATATATTTT.

This chain uses TRBV18 with TRBJ1-2; 9 nucleotides agree with TRBD1. The V gene end was trimmed by 3 bases and the J gene end by 6 bases; junction bases not matched to a gene: 5. The length of the CDR3 is 14 residues. Germline-derived CDR1 and CDR2 are KGHSH and LQKENI. The CDR3 loop reads CASSPSTGGDGYTF. CDR3 sequence (DNA): TGTGCCAGCTCACCTTCCACAGGGGGCGATGGCTACACCTTC. Supplemented by reference TRBV18 and TRBJ1-2, the full variable domain reads NAGVMQNPRHLVRRRGQEARLRCSPMKGHSHVYWYRQLPEEGLKFMVYLQKENIIDESGMPKERFSAEFPKEGPSILRIQQVVRGDSAAYFCASSPSTGGDGYTFGSGTRLTVV.

The chain uses TRBV12-2 and TRBJ2-5; the DNA was not used to check the table's D call, TRBD2. TRBV12-2 is a pseudogene locus. The CDR3 consists of 18 residues. The CDR3 spells CASRLDVFLGGPVETQYF. In DNA form, the CDR3 reads TGTGCAAGTCGCTTAGATGTTTTTTTGGGGGGGCCTGTAGAGACCCAGTACTTC.